These 25 T cell receptor beta chains originate from one sample sequenced in a study of low-dose radiotherapy and immunotherapy resistance in tumors. Stated time point: before trial treatment. Primers targeting TRAV and TRBV primed first-strand cDNA, covering alpha and beta chains. Amplification, which lasted 15 to 20 PCR cycles, used a constant-region primer and V-primer adapter to amplify TCRs. TCRdb ran MiXCR on the reads and lists one entry per CDR3 protein. The table lists about 39,000 distinct CDR3 sequences, 25% to 40% of them singletons. The sample consisted of PBMCs, taken before treatment. The receptors shown here come from a male donor with gallbladder cancer.

The chain joins TRBV7-9 to TRBJ2-7; D unresolved. The CDR3 contains 13 residues. The V end was cut by 0 bases, the J end by 3 bases, with 6 bases between. Germline lookup yields CDR1 SEHNR and CDR2 FQNEAQ (reference sequence). CDR3 protein: CASSLANFYEQYF. CDR3 nucleotides: TGTGCCAGCAGCTTAGCAAATTTCTACGAGCAGTACTTC.

The sample holds a few counts of this clonotype. The rearrangement uses TRBV5-4 and TRBJ2-3; D ambiguous. CDR3 size: 12 residues. V gave up 0 bases and J gave up 4 bases, with 3 bases separating them. Germline loops: CDR1 SGHNT, CDR2 YYREEE (reference sequence). As DNA, the CDR3 is TGTGCCAGCAGCTTGGTATCAGATACGCAGTATTTT. Amino acids: CASSLVSDTQYF.

The chain carries TRBV28 and TRBJ2-7; D gene ambiguous. This CDR3 is 14 amino acids long. Trimming left V 7 bases short and J 9 bases short, with 22 bases between. Germline loops: CDR1 MDHEN, CDR2 SYDVKM. CDR3 sequence: CASTSGYLSRGQYF. In nucleotides, the CDR3 is TGTGCCAGCACCTCCGGCTACCTATCTCGCGGGCAGTACTTC. Full variable domain (missing parts from reference TRBV28 and TRBJ2-7): DVKVTQSSRYLVKRTGEKVFLECVQDMDHENMFWYRQDPGLGLRLIYFSYDVKMKEKGDIPEGYSVSREKKERFSLILESASTNQTSMYLCASTSGYLSRGQYFGPGTRLTVT.

The chain has TRBV9 and TRBJ2-7, with a weak D call TRBD1 (6 bases). The V gene lost 1 base and the J gene lost 3 bases, with 14 bases spanning the gap. CDR3 length equals 15 residues. Germline V gives CDR1 SGDLS, CDR2 YYNGEE. The CDR3, as DNA: TGTGCCAGCAGCGTAAGACAGGTAAGGGGCTACGAGCAGTACTTC. Translating gives CASSVRQVRGYEQYF.

About this clonotype: It differs at one base from a far larger clone, so likely a read error. The chain recombines TRBV20-1 with TRBJ2-1, with 8 positions matching TRBD1. The CDR3 covers 14 residues. V shed 1 base and J 10 bases; nucleotides not matched to a gene: 9. CDR1 is DFQATT, CDR2 SNEGSKA, per germline (reference sequence). The CDR3 coding sequence is TGCAGTGCTAGAGCCGGGACAGGCTCCTACGAGCAGTTCTTC. As protein: CSARAGTGSYEQFF.

By frequency in the sample, this clonotype is medium-sized. This chain joins TRBV5-6 and TRBJ2-3; 11 bases map to TRBD2. CDR3 length: 15 residues. The J segment lost 6 bases and the V segment lost 1 base, leaving 4 bases of the junction unmatched. Germline CDR1 and CDR2: SGHDT and YYEEEE. The CDR3 spells CASSLTSGSLDTQYF. The CDR3 DNA follows: TGTGCCAGCAGCTTGACTAGCGGGAGCCTCGATACGCAGTATTTT.

This clonotype was seen ten or more times. V usage is TRBV30 and J usage is TRBJ2-7, with TRBD2 identical over 8 bases. Germline V gene data show CDR1 as GTSNPN and CDR2 as SVGIG (reference sequence). The length of the CDR3 is 14 residues. J gave up 6 bases and V 4 bases, and 11 bases lay outside the gene matches. Here the CDR3 reads CAWIKAGDSPEQYF. CDR3 DNA sequence: TGTGCCTGGATCAAAGCGGGAGACTCCCCCGAGCAGTACTTC.

The table lists this clonotype with many counts. CDR3 in DNA: TGTGCCAGCAGCTTATTTCCAGGGTACGAGCAGTACTTC. Translation: CASSLFPGYEQYF. This chain uses TRBV7-2 with TRBJ2-7; TRBD1 is a possible D gene (5 bases). The germline CDR1 and CDR2 sequences are SGHTA and FQGNSA. The CDR3 has 13 amino acids. Between the trimmed V and J ends, which lost 2 bases and 4 bases, there was a span of 9 bases.

V gene TRBV5-3 combines with J gene TRBJ1-5, with 9 bases matching TRBD1. TRBV5-3 is marked as an open reading frame, function uncertain. This CDR3 is built from 13 residues. V was clipped by 8 bases and J by 7 bases; unmatched bases: 7. The CDR3 loop is CASSQGQGQPQHF. DNA of the CDR3: TGTGCCAGCAGCCAGGGACAGGGCCAGCCCCAGCATTTT.

This clonotype was picked up many times. J is TRBJ2-5 and V is TRBV27, with TRBD1 as a possible D gene (5 bases). CDR1 is MNHEY, CDR2 SMNVEV, per germline (reference sequence). CDR3 length: 14 amino acids. Trimming left V 5 bases short and J 2 bases short, with 12 bases between. Here the CDR3 DNA reads TGTGCCAGCAGTGAGTGGCAGGGACAAGAGACCCAGTACTTC. Residues: CASSEWQGQETQYF.

This clonotype has ten or more counts. The chain uses TRBV7-2 and TRBJ2-7; D call uncertain. CDR3 size: 13 residues. The V gene lost 5 bases and the J gene lost 3 bases, with 11 bases spanning the gap. Germline CDR1 SGHTA, CDR2 FQGNSA. DNA for the CDR3: TGTGCCAGCAGCCCCCCCCCACTCTACGAGCAGTACTTC. This translates into CASSPPPLYEQYF.

This clonotype showed up many times. The chain joins TRBV5-1 to TRBJ2-5, with 15 bases matching TRBD2. The CDR3 contains 18 residues. The germline V gene has CDR1 SGHRS and CDR2 YFSETQ. V lost 0 bases and J lost 5; bases outside the gene matches: 8. CDR3: CASSLGTSGRAGRETQYF. The CDR3, as DNA: TGCGCCAGCAGCTTGGGGACTAGCGGGAGGGCCGGTCGGGAGACCCAGTACTTC.

This clonotype was recorded many times. The rearrangement links TRBV6-2 or TRBV6-3 to TRBJ2-6, with 8 bases fitting TRBD1. Losses at the gene ends were 6 bases for V and 0 bases for J; bases not matched to a gene: 7. The germline V gene has CDR1 MNHEY and CDR2 SVGEGT. The CDR3 runs 17 residues. As DNA, the CDR3 is TGTGCCAGCAGAGGACAGGGCTCTTTCTCTGGGGCCAACGTCCTGACTTTC. This sequence encodes CASRGQGSFSGANVLTF.

The rearrangement links TRBV7-9 to TRBJ2-5; D is tentatively TRBD1 or TRBD2 (5 bases each). The CDR3 extends over 13 amino acids. Germline CDR1 SEHNR, CDR2 FQNEAQ (reference sequence). Trimming pared 1 base from V and 7 bases from J, leaving 10 bases between. In nucleotides, the CDR3 is TGTGCCAGCAGCTTAGGGCCGAGGGGGACCCAGTACTTC. The encoded protein is CASSLGPRGTQYF.

Ten or more counts support this clonotype. The chain carries TRBV20-1 and TRBJ1-4; TRBD1 matches 7 bases. Germline CDR1 reads DFQATT; CDR2 reads SNEGSKA (reference sequence). J was trimmed by 3 bases and V by 4 bases; bases with no gene match: 14. This CDR3 is 17 amino acids long. Here the CDR3 reads CSAIDRADASSNEKLFF. The CDR3 DNA reads as TGCAGTGCTATCGACAGGGCAGACGCCTCATCTAATGAAAAACTGTTTTTT.

The J gene is TRBJ2-1, the V gene TRBV5-1; possibly TRBD2 for D (5 bases). The V end lost 0 bases, the J end lost 7 bases, and 11 bases lay between the germline ends. There are 14 residues in the CDR3. Germline-derived CDR1 and CDR2 are SGHRS and YFSETQ. In nucleotides, the CDR3 is TGCGCCAGCAGCTTGGCTGGCCCGGGGAATGAGCAGTTCTTC. Translation gives CASSLAGPGNEQFF.

The V gene is TRBV2, the J gene TRBJ1-1, with D possibly TRBD1 on 5 matching bases. In germline, CDR1 is SNHLY, CDR2 FYNNEI. The V and J ends lost 6 bases and 4 bases respectively, with 15 bases between them. The CDR3 is 14 amino acids. The CDR3 sequence: CASSPPRGGTEAFF. The CDR3 DNA reads TGTGCCAGCAGCCCCCCCCGGGGGGGCACTGAAGCTTTCTTT. The full variable domain, with the rest looked up from reference TRBV2 and TRBJ1-1, is EPEVTQTPSHQVTQMGQEVILRCVPISNHLYFYWYRQILGQKVEFLVSFYNNEISEKSEIFDDQFSVERPDGSNFTLKIRSTKLEDSAMYFCASSPPRGGTEAFFGQGTRLTVV.

This clonotype was seen repeatedly, ten times or more. The chain carries TRBV29-1 and TRBJ2-2; the D gene is possibly TRBD2 (6 bases). The length of the CDR3 is 18 residues. The germline V gene has CDR1 SQVTM and CDR2 ANQGSEA. V shed 6 bases and J shed 1 base, with 24 bases lying between them. The CDR3 loop is CSVDPPRRQGGNTGELFF. The CDR3 bases are TGCAGCGTCGACCCCCCCCGTCGGCAGGGAGGGAACACCGGGGAGCTGTTTTTT.

Many counts were recorded for this clonotype. The chain has TRBV25-1 and TRBJ1-5, with no clear D. This CDR3 has 15 amino acids. V was pared by 1 base and J by 5 bases, with 12 bases between. CDR1 and CDR2 from the germline V gene are MGHDK and SYGVNS. CDR3 region: CASSESAGFDQPQHF. The DNA of the CDR3 is TGTGCCAGCAGTGAATCCGCCGGTTTTGATCAGCCCCAGCATTTT.

This clonotype was observed at least ten times. The chain is built from TRBV29-1 and TRBJ2-5; D is unclear. Germline V gives CDR1 SQVTM, CDR2 ANQGSEA. V was trimmed by 1 base and J by 1 base, leaving 13 bases between them. This CDR3 is built from 15 residues. CDR3 region: CSVEGITEPQETQYF. Here the CDR3 DNA reads TGCAGCGTTGAAGGGATTACAGAGCCCCAAGAGACCCAGTACTTC.

At least ten counts were recorded for this clonotype. The J gene is TRBJ2-7, the V gene TRBV18; TRBD1 matches 9 bases. Germline CDR1 reads KGHSH; CDR2 reads LQKENI. The V segment lost 3 bases and the J segment 5 bases; nucleotides outside the gene matches: 5. CDR3 size: 14 residues. CDR3 region: CASSPGTGRHEQYF. As DNA, the CDR3 is TGTGCCAGCTCACCCGGGACAGGGAGGCACGAGCAGTACTTC.

The J gene is TRBJ2-7, the V gene TRBV28, with TRBD1 identical over 10 bases. The V and J ends lost 2 bases and 3 bases, in that order; junction bases with no gene match: 4. The CDR3 has 15 amino acids. Per the germline V gene, CDR1 is MDHEN and CDR2 is SYDVKM. The CDR3: CASSLRGQGFYEQYF. As DNA, the CDR3 is TGTGCCAGCAGTTTAAGGGGACAGGGGTTCTACGAGCAGTACTTC. The full variable domain, in which reference TRBV28 and TRBJ2-7 provide the parts outside the CDR3, is DVKVTQSSRYLVKRTGEKVFLECVQDMDHENMFWYRQDPGLGLRLIYFSYDVKMKEKGDIPEGYSVSREKKERFSLILESASTNQTSMYLCASSLRGQGFYEQYFGPGTRLTVT.

The V and J genes are TRBV9 and TRBJ2-1; D call uncertain. The CDR3 consists of 15 residues. CDR1 is SGDLS and CDR2 is YYNGEE in the germline V gene. V lost 3 bases, J lost 0 bases, and 10 bases lay in between. In DNA form, the CDR3 reads TGTGCCAGCAGCGCAGGACCAACCTCCTACAATGAGCAGTTCTTC. It encodes CASSAGPTSYNEQFF.

Many counts were recorded for this clonotype. This rearrangement joins TRBV5-4 to TRBJ2-3; 7 bases map to TRBD2. The V gene's germline CDR1 is SGHNT and CDR2 YYREEE (reference sequence). CDR3 size: 15 residues. J lost 3 bases, V lost 0 bases, and 4 bases had no gene match. CDR3 sequence: CASSLGDYGTDTQYF. The DNA of the CDR3 is TGTGCCAGCAGCTTGGGGGACTATGGGACAGATACGCAGTATTTT.

This clonotype was recorded many times. The chain recombines TRBV28 with TRBJ2-3; D remains ambiguous. V was clipped by 6 bases and J by 0 bases, with 10 bases between them. The CDR3 has 14 amino acids. The germline CDR1 and CDR2 sequences are MDHEN and SYDVKM. The CDR3 bases are TGTGCCAGCAGCTTAGAGTCTAGCACAGATACGCAGTATTTT. Amino acids: CASSLESSTDTQYF.